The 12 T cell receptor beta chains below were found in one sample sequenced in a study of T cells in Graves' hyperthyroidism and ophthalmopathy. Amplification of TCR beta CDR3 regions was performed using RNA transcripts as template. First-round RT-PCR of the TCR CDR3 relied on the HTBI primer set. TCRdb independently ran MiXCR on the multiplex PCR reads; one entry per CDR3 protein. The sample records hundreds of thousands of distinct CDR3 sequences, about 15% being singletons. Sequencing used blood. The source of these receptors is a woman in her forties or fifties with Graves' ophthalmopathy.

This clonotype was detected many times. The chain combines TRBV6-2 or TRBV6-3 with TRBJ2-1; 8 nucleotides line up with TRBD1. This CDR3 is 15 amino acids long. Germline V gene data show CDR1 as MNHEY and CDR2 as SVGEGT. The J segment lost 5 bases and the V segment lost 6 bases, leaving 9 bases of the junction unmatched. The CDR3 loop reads CASSYGQGYNNEQFF. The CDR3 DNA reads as TGTGCCAGCAGCTACGGACAGGGTTACAACAATGAGCAGTTCTTC.

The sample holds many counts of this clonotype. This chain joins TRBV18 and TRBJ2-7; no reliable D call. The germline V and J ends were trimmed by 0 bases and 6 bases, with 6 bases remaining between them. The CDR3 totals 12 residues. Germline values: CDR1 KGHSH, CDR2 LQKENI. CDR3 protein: CASSPPTSEQYF. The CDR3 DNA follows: TGTGCCAGCTCACCACCGACGAGCGAGCAGTACTTC. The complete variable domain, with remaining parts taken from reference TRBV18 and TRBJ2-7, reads NAGVMQNPRHLVRRRGQEARLRCSPMKGHSHVYWYRQLPEEGLKFMVYLQKENIIDESGMPKERFSAEFPKEGPSILRIQQVVRGDSAAYFCASSPPTSEQYFGPGTRLTVT.

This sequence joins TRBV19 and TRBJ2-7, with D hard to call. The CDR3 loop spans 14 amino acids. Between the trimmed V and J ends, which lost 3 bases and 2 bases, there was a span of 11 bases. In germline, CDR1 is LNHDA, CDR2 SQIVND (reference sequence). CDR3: CASSIDAATYEQYF. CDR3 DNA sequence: TGTGCCAGTAGTATTGATGCCGCCACCTACGAGCAGTACTTC.

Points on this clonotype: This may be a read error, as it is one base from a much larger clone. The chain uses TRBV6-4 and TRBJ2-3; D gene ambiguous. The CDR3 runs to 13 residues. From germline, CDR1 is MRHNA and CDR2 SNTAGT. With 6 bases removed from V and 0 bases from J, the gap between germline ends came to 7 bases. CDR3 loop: CASRGISTDTQYF. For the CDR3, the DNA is TGTGCCAGCAGGGGGATAAGCACAGATACGCAGTATTTT.

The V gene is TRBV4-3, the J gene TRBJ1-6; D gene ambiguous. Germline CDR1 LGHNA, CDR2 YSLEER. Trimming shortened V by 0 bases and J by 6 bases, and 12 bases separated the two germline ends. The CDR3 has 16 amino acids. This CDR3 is CASSQDLGSINSPLHF. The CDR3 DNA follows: TGCGCCAGCAGCCAAGATCTAGGCAGTATTAATTCACCCCTCCACTTT.

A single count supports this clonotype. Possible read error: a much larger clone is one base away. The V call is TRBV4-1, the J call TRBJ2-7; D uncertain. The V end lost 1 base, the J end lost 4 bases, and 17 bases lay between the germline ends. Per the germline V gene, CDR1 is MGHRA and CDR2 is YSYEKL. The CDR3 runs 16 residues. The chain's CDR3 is CASSQVKQLSHYEQYF. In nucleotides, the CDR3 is TGCGCCAGCAGCCAAGTGAAGCAGCTGTCGCATTACGAGCAGTACTTC.

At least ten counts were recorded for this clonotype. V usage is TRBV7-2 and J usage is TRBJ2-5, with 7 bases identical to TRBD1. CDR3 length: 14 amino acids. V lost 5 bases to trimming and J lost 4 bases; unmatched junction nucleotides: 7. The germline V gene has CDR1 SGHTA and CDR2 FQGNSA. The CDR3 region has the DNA TGTGCCAGCAGCCCCGGGACAGCCCGAGAGACCCAGTACTTC. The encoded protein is CASSPGTARETQYF.

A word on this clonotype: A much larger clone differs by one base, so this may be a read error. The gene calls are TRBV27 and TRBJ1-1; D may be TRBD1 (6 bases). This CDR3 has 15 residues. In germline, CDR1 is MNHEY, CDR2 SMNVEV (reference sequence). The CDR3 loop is CASSLQGGMNTESFF. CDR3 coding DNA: TGTGCCAGCAGTTTGCAAGGGGGAATGAACACTGAATCTTTCTTT.

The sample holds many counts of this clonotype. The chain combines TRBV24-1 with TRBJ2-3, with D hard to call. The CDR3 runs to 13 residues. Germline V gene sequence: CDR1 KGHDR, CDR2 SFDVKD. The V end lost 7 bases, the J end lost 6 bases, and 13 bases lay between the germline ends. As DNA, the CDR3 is TGTGCCACCAGCTCAGCTGGTTCGGATACGCAGTATTTT. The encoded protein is CATSSAGSDTQYF.

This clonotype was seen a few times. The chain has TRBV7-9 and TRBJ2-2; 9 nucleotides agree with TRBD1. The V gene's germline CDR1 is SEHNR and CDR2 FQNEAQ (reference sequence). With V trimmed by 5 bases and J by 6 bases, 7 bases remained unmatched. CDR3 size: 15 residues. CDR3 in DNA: TGTGCCAGCAGCGTGGGACAGGGTATTGCCGGGGAGCTGTTTTTT. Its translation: CASSVGQGIAGELFF.

The chain's CDR3 is CATSGRGVAYEQYF. CDR3 nucleotide sequence: TGTGCCACCAGCGGTCGGGGGGTCGCCTACGAGCAGTACTTC. The chain joins TRBV15 to TRBJ2-7; 7 bases are a match to TRBD2. Germline CDR1 reads LNHNV; CDR2 reads YYDKDF (reference sequence). This CDR3 contains 14 residues. After removal of 5 bases from V and 2 bases from J, the junction contained 6 bases not matched to a gene.

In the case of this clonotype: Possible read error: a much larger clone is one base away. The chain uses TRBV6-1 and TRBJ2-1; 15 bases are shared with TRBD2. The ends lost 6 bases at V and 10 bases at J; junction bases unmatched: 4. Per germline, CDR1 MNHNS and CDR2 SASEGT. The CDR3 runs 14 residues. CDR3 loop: CASRRTSGREEQFF. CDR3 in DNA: TGTGCCAGCAGGAGGACTAGCGGGAGGGAAGAGCAGTTCTTC.